This T cell receptor (beta chain) appears in the sequencing data of a study of T-cell reconstitution after alpha-beta-depleted transplantation in children (dated by TCRdb to 2015 to 2016). Notes on the research overall: T-cell immune reconstitution after TCRalphabeta/CD19-depleted allogeneic hematopoietic cell transplantation in children was quantitatively tracked in the study by means of TCR repertoire profiling.

This clonotype was recorded at least ten times. Its specific antigen is unknown. Base qualities are not provided; no much larger clone lies one nucleotide away. Measured from the cysteine to the phenylalanine, the CDR3 is 14 residues long. Left in the record is the CDR3 DNA by itself, 42 bases read in frame from the first base. A distance of 13 bases separates the germline ends of V and J, which lose 7 bases and 2 bases respectively. From a lookup of the germline V gene, CDR1 and CDR2 are SNHLY and FYNNEI. To prepare the library, PCR was applied. The sample was run on an Illumina HiSeq 2500. TCR library preparation used molecular barcoding, with unique molecular identifiers applied to normalize quantification of the TCRbeta repertoire. TCRdb reran the public reads through fastp at Q25 and MiXCR, keeping productive beta chains. Each entry is one CDR3 protein sequence, shown with its most common DNA and genes. Counted in this sample were over 200,000 distinct CDR3 sequences; approximately 9.5% of them appeared once. Of the sample, approximately 6.6% is held by the ten largest clones.

This receptor chain uses TRBV2 and TRBJ2-3; no D gene call is confident. This sample comprised PBMCs from the stem cell graft donor, obtained from the stem cell graft. The sequence came from a human donor who donated a stem cell graft to a child with acute lymphoblastic leukemia. This receptor has the CDR3 CASKQLLDTDTQYF. DNA sequence: TGTGCCAGCAAACAACTTCTAGACACAGATACGCAGTATTTT. The entire variable domain, with the stretches around the CDR3 drawn from the reference TRBV2 and TRBJ2-3 proteins, is EPEVTQTPSHQVTQMGQEVILRCVPISNHLYFYWYRQILGQKVEFLVSFYNNEISEKSEIFDDQFSVERPDGSNFTLKIRSTKLEDSAMYFCASKQLLDTDTQYFGPGTRLTVL.